This TCR beta chain is drawn from a study of shared clonotypes between healthy human individuals. The donors were adults (healthy and HIV-negative) with no recent acute infections or vaccinations. Unsorted samples relied on about 100 million PBMCs, which served as the source of genomic DNA. Over several immunoSEQ plates, each subset's genomic DNA was distributed in even portions. Sequencing of unsorted PBMC DNA was carried out using ten immunoSEQ deep assay plates. TCRdb's table, derived via immunoSEQ multiplex PCR, lists solely in-frame clones and lacks some. This sample carries 450,000 or so clones, approximately 80% of them seen once, and the ten largest clones take around 12%. The sequenced sample was PBMCs. This clonotype was obtained from a woman between 40 and 50 years old in good health. Some clones in this sample may be carry-over from other donors' samples.

CDR3 DNA: TGTGCCAGCAGCCTTCCCGGGACAGGGCGCGGCGAGCAGTACTTC. This codes for CASSLPGTGRGEQYF. The V and J genes are TRBV14 and TRBJ2-7, with 9 bases lining up with TRBD1. The germline gives CDR1 SGHDN, CDR2 FVKESK. This CDR3 has 15 amino acids. J was trimmed by 6 bases and V by 4 bases; bases with no gene match: 10.